This T cell receptor beta chain is from a study of T cell responses to AZD1222 COVID-19 vaccine. Findings of the study overall: Dominant at 160-218 and 743-854, vaccine-associated CD4 TCRs also spanned spike. Two AZD1222 administrations were followed by greater Spike-specific TCR breadth and depth.

TCRdb's copy holds only in-frame clones and misses some; the assay was immunoSEQ multiplex PCR. The sample lists about 96,000 clones, 80% to 90% occurring once. A note on this clone: Its specificity is not known. A read error may produce the germline difference seen at one junction end.

The length of the CDR3 is 12 residues. CDR1 and CDR2 (germline): WSHSY, SAAADI. V and J are TRBV10-2 and TRBJ2-7; TRBD1 might be the D (5 bases). This sequence was found in an adult in good health. The sequenced sample was peripheral blood, obtained on day 0 of AZD1222 vaccination. The CDR3: CASSVTLTELRF. The CDR3 DNA reads TGCGCCAGCAGTGTAACTTTGACAGAACTACGCTTC.